This T cell receptor (beta chain) was identified in a study of cytomegalovirus exposure and HLA in healthy donors. Study conclusions and caveats: Later on, an analysis tied around 17,000 TCR beta sequences to HLA alleles at 0.05 false discovery rate.

Trimming took 2 bases from V and 7 from J, leaving 9 bases between them. CDR1 and CDR2 (germline): SEHNR, FQNEAQ (reference sequence). CDR3 size: 12 residues. This PCR relied on a set of 60 Vbeta primers and 13 Jbeta primers. The data were produced by immunoSEQ multiplex PCR, yet TCRdb's version contains in-frame clones alone and is incomplete. The sample consists of some 150,000 clones, approximately 80% of them appearing once. Details on this clone: Its antigen remains unknown.

Specimen: PBMCs. This receptor was taken from a woman aged 40 to 55 in good health and CMV-seropositive. This chain links TRBV7-9 with TRBJ2-7; D remains ambiguous. For the CDR3, the DNA is TGTGCCAGCAGCTTAATTCGGTCGGAGCAGTACTTC. Translating it yields CASSLIRSEQYF.